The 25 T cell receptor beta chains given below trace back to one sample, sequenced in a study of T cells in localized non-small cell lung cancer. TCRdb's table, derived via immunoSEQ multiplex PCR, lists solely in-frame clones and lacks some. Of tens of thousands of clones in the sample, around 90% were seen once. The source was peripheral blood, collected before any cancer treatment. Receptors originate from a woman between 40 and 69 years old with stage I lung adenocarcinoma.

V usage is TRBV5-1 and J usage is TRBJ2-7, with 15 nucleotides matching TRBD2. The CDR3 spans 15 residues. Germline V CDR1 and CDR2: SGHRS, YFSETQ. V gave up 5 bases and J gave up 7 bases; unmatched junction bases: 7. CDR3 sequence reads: CASRPEGLAGGEQYF. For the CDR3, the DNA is TGCGCCAGCAGGCCTGAGGGACTAGCGGGAGGTGAGCAGTACTTC.

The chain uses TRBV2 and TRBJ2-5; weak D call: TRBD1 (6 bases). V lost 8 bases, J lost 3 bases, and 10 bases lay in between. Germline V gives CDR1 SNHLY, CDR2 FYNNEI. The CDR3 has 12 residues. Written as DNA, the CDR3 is TGTGCCAGCGGCAGACAGGAAGAGACCCAGTACTTC. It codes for CASGRQEETQYF.

In DNA form, the CDR3 reads TGTGCCAGCAGTTTAGGGTCAGGGGGCTTTGGAAACACCATATATTTT. Translating gives CASSLGSGGFGNTIYF. The chain links TRBV27 to TRBJ1-3; 8 nucleotides match TRBD1. CDR3 length: 16 residues. Germline CDR1 and CDR2: MNHEY and SMNVEV (reference sequence). J was trimmed by 3 bases and V by 2 bases; bases with no gene match: 6.

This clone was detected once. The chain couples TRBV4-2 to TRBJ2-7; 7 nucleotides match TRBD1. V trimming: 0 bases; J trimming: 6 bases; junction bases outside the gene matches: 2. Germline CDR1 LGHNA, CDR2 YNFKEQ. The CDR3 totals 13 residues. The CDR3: CASSQDRGREQYF. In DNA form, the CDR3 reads TGTGCCAGCAGCCAAGATAGGGGGCGCGAGCAGTACTTC.

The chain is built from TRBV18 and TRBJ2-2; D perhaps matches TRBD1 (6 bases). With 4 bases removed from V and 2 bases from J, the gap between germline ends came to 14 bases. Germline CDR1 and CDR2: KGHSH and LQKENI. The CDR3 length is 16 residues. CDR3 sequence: CASSQYTDRNTGELFF. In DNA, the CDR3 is TGTGCCAGCTCACAATACACGGACAGAAACACCGGGGAGCTGTTTTTT. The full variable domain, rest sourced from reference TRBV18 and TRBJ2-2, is NAGVMQNPRHLVRRRGQEARLRCSPMKGHSHVYWYRQLPEEGLKFMVYLQKENIIDESGMPKERFSAEFPKEGPSILRIQQVVRGDSAAYFCASSQYTDRNTGELFFGEGSRLTVL.

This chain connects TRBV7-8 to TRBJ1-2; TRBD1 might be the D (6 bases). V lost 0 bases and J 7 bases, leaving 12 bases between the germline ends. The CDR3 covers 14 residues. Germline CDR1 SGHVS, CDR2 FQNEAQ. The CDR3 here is CASSLAGRGGGYTF. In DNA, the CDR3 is TGTGCCAGCAGCTTAGCGGGCAGGGGAGGTGGCTACACCTTC.

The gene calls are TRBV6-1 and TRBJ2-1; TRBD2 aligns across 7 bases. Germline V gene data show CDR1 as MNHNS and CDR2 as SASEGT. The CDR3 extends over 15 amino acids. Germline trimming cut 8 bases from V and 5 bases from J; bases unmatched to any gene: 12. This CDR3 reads CASWWGGSIDNEQFF. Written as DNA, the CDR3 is TGTGCCAGCTGGTGGGGCGGGAGTATCGACAATGAGCAGTTCTTC.

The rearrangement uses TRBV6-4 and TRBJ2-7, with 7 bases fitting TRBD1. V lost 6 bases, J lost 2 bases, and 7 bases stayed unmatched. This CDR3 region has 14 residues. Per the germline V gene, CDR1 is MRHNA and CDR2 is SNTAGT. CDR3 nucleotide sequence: TGTGCCAGCAGCTTTAGGACAGGAACCTACGAGCAGTACTTC. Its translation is CASSFRTGTYEQYF.

The CDR3 sequence is CASSLATGGRTDTQYF. The CDR3 DNA is TGTGCCAGCAGCTTGGCCACGGGAGGGCGGACAGATACGCAGTATTTT. The rearrangement joins TRBV5-5 to TRBJ2-3; 8 bases align to TRBD2. The CDR3 loop spans 16 amino acids. Germline V CDR1 and CDR2: SGHKS, YYEKEE (reference sequence). The J segment lost 3 bases and the V segment lost 0 bases, leaving 6 bases of the junction unmatched.

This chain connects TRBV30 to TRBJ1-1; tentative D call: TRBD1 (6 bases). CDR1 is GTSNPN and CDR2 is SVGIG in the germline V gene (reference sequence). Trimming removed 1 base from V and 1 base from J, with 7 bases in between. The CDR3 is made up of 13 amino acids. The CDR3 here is CAWSGQANTEAFF. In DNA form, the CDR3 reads TGTGCCTGGAGTGGACAGGCGAACACTGAAGCTTTCTTT. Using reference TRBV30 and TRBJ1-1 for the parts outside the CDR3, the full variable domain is SQTIHQWPATLVQPVGSPLSLECTVEGTSNPNLYWYRQAAGRGLQLLFYSVGIGQISSEVPQNLSASRPQDRQFILSSKKLLLSDSGFYLCAWSGQANTEAFFGQGTRLTVV.

CDR3 nucleotides: TGTGCCAGCAGCTTGGACAGGGGAGTCACAGATACGCAGTATTTT. Amino acid sequence: CASSLDRGVTDTQYF. The chain combines TRBV5-6 with TRBJ2-3, with 7 bases aligning to TRBD1. CDR1 SGHDT and CDR2 YYEEEE come from the germline V gene. The CDR3 totals 15 residues. V lost 0 bases to trimming and J lost 2 bases; unmatched junction nucleotides: 3.

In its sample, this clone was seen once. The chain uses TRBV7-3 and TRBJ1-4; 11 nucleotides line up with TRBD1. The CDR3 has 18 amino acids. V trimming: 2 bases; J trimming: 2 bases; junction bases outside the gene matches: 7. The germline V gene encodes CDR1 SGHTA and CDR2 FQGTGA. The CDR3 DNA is TGTGCCAGCAGCTTAGGGTGGACAGGGGGCCGGACTAATGAAAAACTGTTTTTT. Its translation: CASSLGWTGGRTNEKLFF. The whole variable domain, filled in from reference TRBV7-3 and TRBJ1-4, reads GAGVSQTPSNKVTEKGKYVELRCDPISGHTALYWYRQSLGQGPEFLIYFQGTGAADDSGLPNDRFFAVRPEGSVSTLKIQRTERGDSAVYLCASSLGWTGGRTNEKLFFGSGTQLSVL.

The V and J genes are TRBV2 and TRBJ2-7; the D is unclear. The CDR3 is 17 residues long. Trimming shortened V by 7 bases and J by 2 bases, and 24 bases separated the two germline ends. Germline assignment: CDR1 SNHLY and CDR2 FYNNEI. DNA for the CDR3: TGTGCCAGCACCCCCTATACCCAGGAGCGTAACCCCTACGAGCAGTACTTC. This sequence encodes CASTPYTQERNPYEQYF.

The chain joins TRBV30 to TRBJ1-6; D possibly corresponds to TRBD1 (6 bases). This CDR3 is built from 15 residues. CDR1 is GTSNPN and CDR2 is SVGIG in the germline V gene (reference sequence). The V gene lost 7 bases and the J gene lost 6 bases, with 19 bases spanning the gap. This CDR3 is CASTHQGRSNSPLHF. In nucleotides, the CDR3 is TGTGCCTCAACACACCAGGGGAGATCTAATTCACCCCTCCACTTT. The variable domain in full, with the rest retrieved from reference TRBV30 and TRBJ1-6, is SQTIHQWPATLVQPVGSPLSLECTVEGTSNPNLYWYRQAAGRGLQLLFYSVGIGQISSEVPQNLSASRPQDRQFILSSKKLLLSDSGFYLCASTHQGRSNSPLHFGNGTRLTVT.

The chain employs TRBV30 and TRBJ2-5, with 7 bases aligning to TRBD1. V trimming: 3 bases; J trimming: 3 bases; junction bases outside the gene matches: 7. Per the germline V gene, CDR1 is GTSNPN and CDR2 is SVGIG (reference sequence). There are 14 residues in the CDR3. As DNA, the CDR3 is TGTGCCTGGAGGAGGAGACAGGGTAAAGAGACCCAGTACTTC. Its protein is CAWRRRQGKETQYF.

The chain's CDR3 is CASPTGLAGRETQYF. The DNA for the CDR3 is TGTGCCAGTCCTACGGGACTAGCGGGAAGAGAGACCCAGTACTTC. V and J are TRBV2 and TRBJ2-5, with 13 bases lining up with TRBD2. V trimming: 9 bases; J trimming: 4 bases; junction bases outside the gene matches: 8. Germline CDR1 is SNHLY and CDR2 is FYNNEI. The CDR3 has 15 residues.

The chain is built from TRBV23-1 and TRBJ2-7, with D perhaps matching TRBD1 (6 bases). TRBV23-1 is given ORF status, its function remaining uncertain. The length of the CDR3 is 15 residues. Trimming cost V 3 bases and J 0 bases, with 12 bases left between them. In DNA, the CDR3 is TGCGCCAGCAGTCATCCGAGGGGGAGCTCCTACGAGCAGTACTTC. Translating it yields CASSHPRGSSYEQYF.

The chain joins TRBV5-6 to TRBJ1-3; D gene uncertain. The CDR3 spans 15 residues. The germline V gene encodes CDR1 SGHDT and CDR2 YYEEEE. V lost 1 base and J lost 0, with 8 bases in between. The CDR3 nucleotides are TGTGCCAGCAGCTTGTCCGCGGTCTCTGGAAACACCATATATTTT. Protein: CASSLSAVSGNTIYF.

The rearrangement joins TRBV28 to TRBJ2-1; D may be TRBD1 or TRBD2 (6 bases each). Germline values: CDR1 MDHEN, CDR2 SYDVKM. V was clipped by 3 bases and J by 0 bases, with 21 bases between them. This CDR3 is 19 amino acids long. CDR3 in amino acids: CASSFATRGRGRSYNEQFF. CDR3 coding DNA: TGTGCCAGCAGTTTCGCCACTCGGGGGCGGGGACGCTCCTACAATGAGCAGTTCTTC.

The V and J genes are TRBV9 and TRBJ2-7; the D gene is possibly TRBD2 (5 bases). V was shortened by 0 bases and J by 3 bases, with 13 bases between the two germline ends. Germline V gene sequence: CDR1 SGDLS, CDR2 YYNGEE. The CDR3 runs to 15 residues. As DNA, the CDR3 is TGTGCCAGCAGCGTAGAGCTAGGAGGTAGCTACGAGCAGTACTTC. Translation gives CASSVELGGSYEQYF.

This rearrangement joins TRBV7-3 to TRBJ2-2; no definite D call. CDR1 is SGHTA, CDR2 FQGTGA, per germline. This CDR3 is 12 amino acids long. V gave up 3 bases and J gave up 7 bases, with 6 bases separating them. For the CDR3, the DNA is TGTGCCAGCAGCTTCCAGGACGGGGAGCTGTTTTTT. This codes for CASSFQDGELFF.

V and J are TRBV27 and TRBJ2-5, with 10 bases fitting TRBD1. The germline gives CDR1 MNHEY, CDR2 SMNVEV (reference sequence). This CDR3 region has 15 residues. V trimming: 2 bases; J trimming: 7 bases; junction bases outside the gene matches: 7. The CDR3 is CASSLRQGAGGTQYF. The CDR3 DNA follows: TGTGCCAGCAGTTTAAGACAGGGGGCTGGCGGGACCCAGTACTTC.

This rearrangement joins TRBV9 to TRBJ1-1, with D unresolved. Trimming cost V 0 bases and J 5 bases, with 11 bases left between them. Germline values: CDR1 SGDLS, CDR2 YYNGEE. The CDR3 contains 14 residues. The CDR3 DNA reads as TGTGCCAGCAGCGTAGGGGGTCGGTTGACTGAAGCTTTCTTT. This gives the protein CASSVGGRLTEAFF. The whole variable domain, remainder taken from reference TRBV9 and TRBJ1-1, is DSGVTQTPKHLITATGQRVTLRCSPRSGDLSVYWYQQSLDQGLQFLIQYYNGEERAKGNILERFSAQQFPDLHSELNLSSLELGDSALYFCASSVGGRLTEAFFGQGTRLTVV.

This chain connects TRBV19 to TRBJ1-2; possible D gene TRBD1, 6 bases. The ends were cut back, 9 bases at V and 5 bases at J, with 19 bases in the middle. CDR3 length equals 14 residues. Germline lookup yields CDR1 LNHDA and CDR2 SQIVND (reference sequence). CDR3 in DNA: TGTGCCAGCCAAAGAGGGGGACAAGGGTATGGCTACACCTTC. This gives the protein CASQRGGQGYGYTF.

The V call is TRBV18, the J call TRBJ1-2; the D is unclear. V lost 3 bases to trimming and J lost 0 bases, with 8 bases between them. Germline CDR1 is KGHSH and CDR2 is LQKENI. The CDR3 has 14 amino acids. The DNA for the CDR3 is TGTGCCAGCTCACCTGTAAACGCTAACTATGGCTACACCTTC. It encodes CASSPVNANYGYTF.